This is a list of T cell receptor beta chains from one sample in a study of post-analysis software for immune sequencing data. A single record per CDR3 protein comes from TCRdb applying MiXCR to the PCR reads. The sample lists some 890,000 distinct CDR3 sequences, roughly 50% occurring once. The sequenced sample was blood. The source is a girl aged 10 to 17 with multiple sclerosis. The CDR3 runs from the conserved cysteine through the conserved F or W. The order of the fields is V gene, CDR3 protein.

V gene: TRBV7-3; CDR3 protein: CASSPRTGGGGELFF
V gene: TRBV20-1; CDR3 protein: CSAHSPGYNEQFF
V gene: TRBV28; CDR3 protein: CASTPGALTDTQYF
V gene: TRBV20-1; CDR3 protein: CSARGGNRGHFNEQFF
V gene: TRBV7-3; CDR3 protein: CASSFTGTLFYTF
V gene: TRBV5-1; CDR3 protein: CASSLRTGAVGGSGYTF
V gene: TRBV5-6; CDR3 protein: CASSRTVYNEQFF
V gene: TRBV7-3; CDR3 protein: CASSLRVSSYNEQFF
V gene: TRBV29-1; CDR3 protein: CSVGGLAGGVNIQYF
V gene: TRBV7-9; CDR3 protein: CAYGQGAGETQYF
V gene: TRBV3-1; CDR3 protein: CASSQDRSPGFYGYTF
V gene: TRBV10-3; CDR3 protein: CAIRVGQGPGSYEQYF
V gene: TRBV21-1; CDR3 protein: CASSTTPSGSWYDTGELFF
V gene: TRBV27; CDR3 protein: CASSRRGGTGLAYEQYF
V gene: TRBV29-1; CDR3 protein: CSVGTGITYEQYF
V gene: TRBV12-3/TRBV12-4; CDR3 protein: CASTPASRAYEQYF